This passage covers 5 T cell receptor beta chains from one sample sequenced in a study of shared clonotypes between healthy human individuals. Profiling relied on immunoSEQ multiplex PCR, and the TCRdb table lists in-frame clones only, not all of them. Of about 1 million clones detected, about 75% appear once; the ten largest clones hold nearly 1.5%. Sequenced sample: memory CD4+ T cells sorted from blood. Subset: CD45RA-negative fraction. These receptors came from a man younger than 35 in good health.

This clone was counted a few times. The V call is TRBV30, the J call TRBJ2-2; no clear D gene. Per germline, CDR1 GTSNPN and CDR2 SVGIG (reference sequence). The CDR3 length is 11 residues. The V gene lost 4 bases and the J gene lost 6 bases, with 6 bases spanning the gap. CDR3 DNA sequence: TGTGCCTGGAAAGATCCCGGGGAGCTGTTTTTT. Its protein product is CAWKDPGELFF. The entire variable domain, with the rest obtained from reference TRBV30 and TRBJ2-2, is as follows: SQTIHQWPATLVQPVGSPLSLECTVEGTSNPNLYWYRQAAGRGLQLLFYSVGIGQISSEVPQNLSASRPQDRQFILSSKKLLLSDSGFYLCAWKDPGELFFGEGSRLTVL.

The rearrangement uses TRBV19 and TRBJ1-5; possibly TRBD1 for D (6 bases). With 3 bases removed from V and 4 bases from J, the gap between germline ends came to 10 bases. This CDR3 has 14 residues. Germline CDR1 LNHDA, CDR2 SQIVND (reference sequence). CDR3 protein: CASSIKQGNQPQHF. The CDR3 DNA reads TGTGCCAGTAGTATCAAACAGGGAAATCAGCCCCAGCATTTT.

The chain links TRBV29-1 to TRBJ1-1; D may be TRBD1 (6 bases). Germline V gene data show CDR1 as SQVTM and CDR2 as ANQGSEA. V gave up 2 bases and J gave up 1 base, with 8 bases separating them. This CDR3 has 13 amino acids. CDR3 coding DNA: TGCAGCGTTGAAACAGGGAAGAACACTGAAGCTTTCTTT. It is translated as CSVETGKNTEAFF.

This sequence joins TRBV5-1 and TRBJ2-7; no firm D call. CDR1 is SGHRS and CDR2 is YFSETQ in the germline V gene. This CDR3 is built from 11 residues. V lost 0 bases and J lost 5, with 3 bases in between. The CDR3 loop is CASSLDDEQYF. For the CDR3, the DNA is TGCGCCAGCAGCTTGGATGACGAGCAGTACTTC.

The chain has TRBV4-1 and TRBJ2-5; maybe TRBD2 (6 bases). The CDR3 runs to 13 residues. V was clipped by 4 bases and J by 5 bases, with 11 bases between them. Germline-derived CDR1 and CDR2 are MGHRA and YSYEKL. The CDR3 region is CASSLQEGETQYF. In DNA, the CDR3 is TGCGCCAGCAGCCTCCAGGAGGGGGAGACCCAGTACTTC.